These T cell receptor beta chains were read from a single sample in a study of OX40 agonist ivuxolimab in advanced cancers. The data were produced by immunoSEQ multiplex PCR, yet TCRdb's version contains in-frame clones alone and is incomplete. Of about 80,000 clones in the sample, 84% were seen once. The material sequenced was CD4+ or CD8+ T cells sorted from blood, taken in a trial of the OX40 agonist ivuxolimab. These receptors originate from an adult with an advanced solid tumor such as melanoma, head and neck, liver or kidney cancer. Each CDR3 is given with its conserved first and last residue. Fields, in order: V gene, J gene, clone size, D gene, CDR3 DNA, CDR3 protein. The D gene is left open where the match is weak. Only part of the rows carry a size: once, few, many, or a class if the clone is expanded.

>TRBV30|TRBJ2-1|few|TRBD1
TGTGCCTGGAGTGGCGGGACAGGGTACAATGAGCAGTTCTTC
CAWSGGTGYNEQFF
>TRBV9|TRBJ1-1|NA|NA
TGTGCCAGCAGCGTAGAACGGTCCACTGAAGCTTTCTTT
CASSVERSTEAFF
>TRBV30|TRBJ1-5|NA|NA
TGTGCCTGGCGGGTTTGCGATCTGACGGGGCATTTT
CAWRVCDLTGHF
>TRBV30|TRBJ2-7|NA|TRBD1
TGTGCCTCGAGTATAGGACAGGCAACCCACGAGCAGTACTTC
CASSIGQATHEQYF
>TRBV5-1|TRBJ2-5|NA|TRBD1
TGCGCCAGCAGCTTGGCCGGGACAGGGGAAGAGACCCAGTACTTC
CASSLAGTGEETQYF
>TRBV2|TRBJ2-7|once|NA
TGTGCCAGCCTAAGAGAGTCCGGTCGTCCCTACGAGCAGTACTTC
CASLRESGRPYEQYF
>TRBV6-1|TRBJ1-5|NA|TRBD1
TGTGCCAGCAGTGAAGTAACAGGGGGAGGGCAGCCCCAGCATTTT
CASSEVTGGGQPQHF
>TRBV7-4|TRBJ2-1|NA|TRBD2
TGTGCCAGCAGCTTAGAGAGCAGCGGGGGTTCGAGGAAGTTCTTC
CASSLESSGGSRKFF
>TRBV19|TRBJ1-4|NA|NA
TGTGCCAGTAGACACATCACAGGTGGTAATGAAAAACTGTTTTTT
CASRHITGGNEKLFF
>TRBV7-9|TRBJ1-1|once|NA
TGTGCCAGCCTACGCAGCTTAGTCGCCCTTATGGCTTTCTTT
CASLRSLVALMAFF
>TRBV5-5|TRBJ2-7|NA|TRBD2
TGTGCCAGCAGCTTGCGGACTAGCGGAAGCTCCTACGAGCAGTACTTC
CASSLRTSGSSYEQYF
>TRBV5-4|TRBJ2-1|NA|TRBD1
TGTGCCAGCAGCTCCCGGGACAGGAGTTACAATGAGCAGTTCTTC
CASSSRDRSYNEQFF
>TRBV4-1|TRBJ2-5|NA|TRBD2
TGCGCCAGCAGCCAATCTAGCGGGGGGCACCAAGAGACCCAGTACTTC
CASSQSSGGHQETQYF
>TRBV6-5|TRBJ2-5|NA|TRBD1
TGTGCCAGCAGCCGGGACAGGGGATTGGAGACCCAGTACTTC
CASSRDRGLETQYF
>TRBV5-1|TRBJ2-2|NA|NA
TGCGCCAGCAACAAGGAAGATGGTACCGGGGAGCTGTTTTTT
CASNKEDGTGELFF
>TRBV6-1|TRBJ1-1|NA|NA
TGTGCCAGCAGCCAAGGGACAATCGGCACTGAAGCTTTCTTT
CASSQGTIGTEAFF
>TRBV27|TRBJ2-5|NA|NA
TGTGCCAGCAGTTTATCGAGGGGGAAGACCCAGTACTTC
CASSLSRGKTQYF
>TRBV7-2|TRBJ1-1|NA|TRBD1
TGTGCCAGCAGCCCGCCCGGGACAGTCAACACTGAAGCTTTCTTT
CASSPPGTVNTEAFF
>TRBV2|TRBJ1-5|NA|NA
TGTGCCAGCAAGGGATTAAATCAGCCCCAGCATTTT
CASKGLNQPQHF
>TRBV6-5|TRBJ1-1|NA|NA
TGTGCCAGCAGCCGGGGGTTACAGAACACTGAAGCTTTCTTT
CASSRGLQNTEAFF
>TRBV5-8|TRBJ1-5|NA|NA
TGTGCCAGCAGCTTCGCGGCTGTTCATAGCAATCAGCCCCAGCATTTT
CASSFAAVHSNQPQHF
>TRBV7-9|TRBJ2-7|once|NA
TGTGCCAGCAGCACCTCCTACGAGCAGTACTTC
CASSTSYEQYF
>TRBV2|TRBJ1-6|NA|NA
TGTGCCAGCAACCCCACGGGGCCAAATTCACCCCTCCACTTT
CASNPTGPNSPLHF
>TRBV19|TRBJ2-7|NA|NA
TGTGCCAGTAGTATATACAGGGACGATGGCGAGCAGTACTTC
CASSIYRDDGEQYF
>TRBV9|TRBJ1-2|NA|NA
TGTGCCAGCAGCCTTTCCGGGACGGACTATGGCTACACCTTC
CASSLSGTDYGYTF
>TRBV30|TRBJ1-4|NA|NA
TGTGCCTGGAGTTTAGGGGAGGAAAAACTGTTTTTT
CAWSLGEEKLFF
>TRBV2|TRBJ2-7|once|NA
TGTGCCAGCAGTGTAGGAAGGGGGAACTCCTACGAGCAGTACTTC
CASSVGRGNSYEQYF
>TRBV27|TRBJ1-1|NA|TRBD1
TGTGCCAGCAGTTTATCGAAGGGGGCGAGGATGGCTGAAGCTTTCTTT
CASSLSKGARMAEAFF
>TRBV5-1|TRBJ2-5|NA|TRBD1
TGCGCCAGCAGCGGAGGGACAGGGGGCGCTGAGACCCAGTACTTC
CASSGGTGGAETQYF